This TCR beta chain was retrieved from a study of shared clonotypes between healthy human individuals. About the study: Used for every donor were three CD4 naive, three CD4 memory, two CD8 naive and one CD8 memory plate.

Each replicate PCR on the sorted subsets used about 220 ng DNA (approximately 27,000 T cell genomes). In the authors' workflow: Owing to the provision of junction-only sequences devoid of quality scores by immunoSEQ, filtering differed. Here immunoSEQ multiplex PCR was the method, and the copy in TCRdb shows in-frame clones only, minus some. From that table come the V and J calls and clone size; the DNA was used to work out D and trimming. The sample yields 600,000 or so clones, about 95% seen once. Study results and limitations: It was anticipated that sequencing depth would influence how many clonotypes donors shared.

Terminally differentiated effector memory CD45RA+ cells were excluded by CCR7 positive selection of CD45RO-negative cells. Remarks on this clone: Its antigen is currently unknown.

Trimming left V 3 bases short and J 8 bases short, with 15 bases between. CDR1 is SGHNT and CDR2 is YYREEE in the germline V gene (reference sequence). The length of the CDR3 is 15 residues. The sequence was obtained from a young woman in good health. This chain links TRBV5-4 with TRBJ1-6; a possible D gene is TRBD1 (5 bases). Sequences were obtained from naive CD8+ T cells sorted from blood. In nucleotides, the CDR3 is TGTGCCAGCAGCTCCCGGGACGGGATTTATTCACCCCTCCACTTT. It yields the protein CASSSRDGIYSPLHF.